This T cell receptor beta chain was identified during a study of T cell repertoires in cytomegalovirus infection. Looking at the study overall: Public TCR beta signatures marked donors with CMV infection and the matching HLA. General study points: In two of eight donors, the top clonotype was HLA-C-restricted CMV-specific. Individuals carrying CMV plus the relevant HLA were identified by cumulative frequency of public TCR beta families.

Using its own MiXCR run on the reads, TCRdb lists one record per CDR3 protein. The sample lists some 300,000 distinct CDR3 sequences, around 9.1% occurring once. The sample holds many counts of this clonotype. No antigen is known for it. V shed 8 bases and J 2 bases; nucleotides not matched to a gene: 15. The CDR3 length is 17 residues. Germline CDR1 and CDR2: MDHEN and SYDVKM. The sequence was obtained from a human donor in good health (CMV status not recorded). Some clones in this sample may be carry-over from other donors' samples. The sequencing sample was made of PBMCs. This rearrangement joins TRBV28 to TRBJ1-5, with 7 nucleotides matching TRBD1. In DNA, the CDR3 is TGTGCCAGCTTGTATAGGGACAGATTCCTTGGCAATCAGCCCCAGCATTTT. The encoded protein is CASLYRDRFLGNQPQHF.